The rows below give T cell receptor beta chains drawn from one sample of a study of cytomegalovirus exposure and HLA in healthy donors. The table came from immunoSEQ multiplex PCR; TCRdb's copy has only in-frame clones and leaves some out. The repertoire holds 150,000 to 200,000 clones, with over 60% as singletons. The sequenced material came from PBMCs. These TCRs come from a woman aged 40-49 years in good health and CMV-seronegative. Each CDR3 is given with its conserved first and last residue.

v_gene,len,CDR3aa
TRBV5-5,16,CASSLHNPGLGYEQYF
TRBV5-1,10,CASSLGGTGF
TRBV6-6,13,CASSLELKRPLHF
TRBV6-1,16,CASSEEGTILGSPLHF
TRBV29-1,13,CSVDGTDGEKLFF
TRBV6-1,13,CASSTGPSYEQYF
TRBV5-6,16,CASSLSMGPLHSPLHF
TRBV7-9,17,CASSFYGALRDGNTIYF
TRBV19,17,CASSFPKTSVSSGELFF
TRBV18,17,CASSPHPPDRGFQPQHF
TRBV4-1,18,CASSPLPLAGAIYNEQFF
TRBV14,15,CASSQRQGSLYGYTF
TRBV9,14,CASSRLDINYGYTF